Presented here are 27 T cell receptor beta chains from one specimen sequenced in a study of blood T cell repertoires in COVID-19. Measured with immunoSEQ multiplex PCR; TCRdb has only the in-frame clones, and not every one. The repertoire holds about 32,000 clones, with 80% to 95% as singletons. The sequencing sample was made of peripheral blood. The receptor set was obtained from a male donor with active COVID-19.

The chain is built from TRBV15 and TRBJ1-3; 9 positions agree with TRBD1. CDR1 and CDR2 (germline): LNHNV, YYDKDF (reference sequence). V gave up 4 bases and J gave up 7 bases; unmatched junction bases: 8. The CDR3 contains 15 residues. CDR3 bases: TGTGCCACCAGCACCTACCGGGACAGGGACAACACCATATATTTT. It codes for CATSTYRDRDNTIYF.

This clone was found once. The rearrangement uses TRBV5-4 and TRBJ2-3, with D perhaps matching TRBD2 (7 bases). V lost 7 bases, J lost 1 base, and 16 bases lay in between. This CDR3 contains 15 residues. Germline lookup yields CDR1 SGHNT and CDR2 YYREEE (reference sequence). The CDR3, as DNA: TGTGCCAGCCTGCGCCGGGGGGCGGGCACAGATACGCAGTATTTT. It specifies CASLRRGAGTDTQYF.

This clone was seen a single time. The rearrangement joins TRBV21-1 to TRBJ2-1; TRBD1, the D gene given by the table, was not confirmed from the DNA. TRBV21-1 is assigned pseudogene status. The CDR3 runs to 14 residues. CDR3 in DNA: TGTGCCAGCAGCAAAGGTGGTTCAGGAAATGAGCAGTTCTTC. It is translated as CASSKGGSGNEQFF.

This sequence joins TRBV7-3 and TRBJ2-1; 16 nucleotides align to TRBD2. J lost 9 bases, V lost 2 bases, and 4 bases had no gene match. The CDR3 runs 16 residues. Germline CDR1 is SGHTA and CDR2 is FQGTGA. The chain's CDR3 is CASSLGTSGGASEQFF. In nucleotides, the CDR3 is TGTGCCAGCAGCTTAGGGACTAGCGGGGGGGCTAGTGAGCAGTTCTTC.

This clone was seen a handful of times. The chain links TRBV6-1 to TRBJ2-7; D remains ambiguous. Looked up from germline, CDR1 is MNHNS and CDR2 is SASEGT. Trimming removed 2 bases at V and 1 base at J, with 12 bases between. The CDR3 runs to 15 residues. CDR3 in DNA: TGTGCCAGCAGTGAAATGCCAGGCTTTTCCTACGAGCAGTACTTC. Protein: CASSEMPGFSYEQYF.

With respect to this clone: In this CDR3 the conserved last residue, phenylalanine or tryptophan, is missing, so a read error is likely. The limits of the CDR3 on the DNA are not certain, so only TCRdb's listed CDR3 is given. This sequence joins TRBV7-9 and TRBJ1-4; TRBD1 reflects the table's D call only, with no check against the DNA. CDR1 is SEHNR and CDR2 is FQNEAQ in the germline V gene (reference sequence). The CDR3 contains 11 residues when both ends are counted. This CDR3 reads CASSTKDMFQV.

The chain has TRBV21-1 and TRBJ2-7; no DNA check was done on the table's D call, TRBD1. TRBV21-1 is termed a pseudogene. This CDR3 has 16 amino acids. The CDR3 region is CASSRGLRRSSYEQYF. The CDR3 nucleotides read TGTGCCAGCTCCAGGGGCCTCCGGAGGAGCTCCTACGAGCAGTACTTC.

V usage is TRBV4-2 and J usage is TRBJ1-3; TRBD1 agrees at 7 bases. Germline V gene data show CDR1 as LGHNA and CDR2 as YNFKEQ. Germline trimming cut 3 bases from V and 4 bases from J; bases unmatched to any gene: 9. The CDR3 runs to 16 residues. CDR3 protein: CASSQEGQANGNTIYF. The CDR3 DNA reads as TGTGCCAGCAGCCAGGAAGGACAGGCTAACGGAAACACCATATATTTT.

The chain employs TRBV13 and TRBJ2-2, with D tentatively TRBD2 (5 bases). The CDR3 consists of 16 residues. CDR1 and CDR2 (germline): PRHDT, FYEKMQ (reference sequence). Trimming stripped 5 bases from V and 1 base from J, with 14 bases between. CDR3 bases: TGTGCCAGCAGCATCTCGTGGAGGCGGAACACCGGGGAGCTGTTTTTT. It codes for CASSISWRRNTGELFF.

This sequence joins TRBV30 and TRBJ2-1, with D possibly being TRBD2 (6 bases). The CDR3 spans 13 residues. Trimming left V 7 bases short and J 0 bases short, with 10 bases between. Per the germline V gene, CDR1 is GTSNPN and CDR2 is SVGIG (reference sequence). CDR3 coding DNA: TGTGCCTCTACGACTAGCTCCTACAATGAGCAGTTCTTC. Amino acids: CASTTSSYNEQFF.

The chain joins TRBV29-1 to TRBJ2-3; tentative D call: TRBD2 (6 bases). The ends were cut back, 5 bases at V and 0 bases at J, with 9 bases in the middle. The CDR3 length is 13 residues. The V gene's germline CDR1 is SQVTM and CDR2 ANQGSEA. CDR3 coding DNA: TGCAGCGTTCGGGGGACTAGCACAGATACGCAGTATTTT. This sequence encodes CSVRGTSTDTQYF.

This chain joins TRBV18 and TRBJ1-1, with a possible D match to TRBD1 (5 bases). This CDR3 is 16 amino acids long. Germline V lookup: CDR1 KGHSH, CDR2 LQKENI. Trimming cost V 3 bases and J 1 base, with 15 bases left between them. CDR3 in amino acids: CASSPRTGSGNTEAFF. For the CDR3, the DNA is TGTGCCAGCTCACCGCGTACAGGTTCGGGGAACACTGAAGCTTTCTTT.

The chain uses TRBV6-5 and TRBJ1-6; unclear D gene. The ends were cut back, 1 base at V and 7 bases at J, with 11 bases in the middle. The length of the CDR3 is 15 residues. Germline V gene lookup returns CDR1 MNHEY and CDR2 SVGAGI. For the CDR3, the DNA is TGTGCCAGCAGTTACTACGACACTTCAAATTCACCCCTCCACTTT. It encodes CASSYYDTSNSPLHF.

This sequence joins TRBV6-6 and TRBJ2-7; 7 bases align to TRBD2. The V gene end was trimmed by 6 bases and the J gene end by 7 bases; junction bases not matched to a gene: 15. This CDR3 has 15 residues. Germline V gene lookup returns CDR1 MNHNY and CDR2 SVGAGI (reference sequence). The CDR3, as DNA: TGTGCCAGCAGGCCCATGGGGGGGTCATGGGGGGAGCAGTACTTC. Protein sequence: CASRPMGGSWGEQYF.

V usage is TRBV27 and J usage is TRBJ1-2; D is ambiguous. The CDR3 is 14 amino acids. Germline-derived CDR1 and CDR2 are MNHEY and SMNVEV (reference sequence). The V gene lost 2 bases and the J gene lost 1 base, with 8 bases spanning the gap. CDR3 DNA sequence: TGTGCCAGCAGTTTACAGAAAGATAACTATGGCTACACCTTC. Its protein product is CASSLQKDNYGYTF.

The chain is built from TRBV25-1 and TRBJ1-3; D is undetermined. Trimming removed 3 bases at V and 8 bases at J, with 17 bases between. The CDR3 contains 15 residues. Germline CDR1 MGHDK, CDR2 SYGVNS. DNA of the CDR3: TGTGCCAGCAGTGACCCCCGAGGCCGCGAAGACACCATATATTTT. Its translation: CASSDPRGREDTIYF.

The V call is TRBV9, the J call TRBJ2-3; D unresolved. Trimming left V 0 bases short and J 1 base short, with 12 bases between. CDR1 SGDLS and CDR2 YYNGEE come from the germline V gene. CDR3 size: 16 residues. CDR3 amino acids: CASSVGARKGTDTQYF. The CDR3 DNA sequence: TGTGCCAGCAGCGTAGGGGCAAGAAAAGGCACAGATACGCAGTATTTT.

The chain carries TRBV7-9 and TRBJ1-6; perhaps TRBD1 as D (6 bases). The V gene's germline CDR1 is SEHNR and CDR2 FQNEAQ (reference sequence). Trimming pared 2 bases from V and 3 bases from J, leaving 8 bases between. The CDR3 totals 15 residues. CDR3 nucleotides: TGTGCCAGCAGCTTATGGACAGACTATAATTCACCCCTCCACTTT. Protein product: CASSLWTDYNSPLHF.

The chain has TRBV7-9 and TRBJ2-3; TRBD2 aligns across 7 bases. Germline CDR1 is SEHNR and CDR2 is FQNEAQ (reference sequence). The ends lost 0 bases at V and 6 bases at J; junction bases unmatched: 3. The CDR3 loop spans 14 amino acids. The CDR3 reads CASSLAGGFDTQYF. Here the CDR3 DNA reads TGTGCCAGCAGCTTAGCGGGGGGGTTCGATACGCAGTATTTT.

The CDR3 DNA sequence: TGTGCCAGCTCACCACCGGGACTAGCGGGGGTCAATGAGCAGTTCTTC. It codes for CASSPPGLAGVNEQFF. The rearrangement joins TRBV18 to TRBJ2-1, with 14 nucleotides matching TRBD2. Trimming at V came to 0 bases and at J to 6 bases, leaving 1 base not matched to a gene. Per germline, CDR1 KGHSH and CDR2 LQKENI. The CDR3 is 16 amino acids.

The chain is built from TRBV18 and TRBJ1-1, with 7 bases aligning to TRBD1. Germline-derived CDR1 and CDR2 are KGHSH and LQKENI. V trimming: 2 bases; J trimming: 6 bases; junction bases outside the gene matches: 6. The CDR3 covers 14 residues. In DNA, the CDR3 is TGTGCCAGCTCACCAGGTGGGCAGGGGGCTGAAGCTTTCTTT. This gives the protein CASSPGGQGAEAFF.

The rearrangement joins TRBV14 to TRBJ2-7, with D possibly being TRBD2 (6 bases). The CDR3 spans 17 residues. Trimming took 4 bases from V and 0 from J, leaving 19 bases between them. Germline CDR1 is SGHDN and CDR2 is FVKESK. The chain's CDR3 is CASSPTFWDFDSYEQYF. The DNA for the CDR3 is TGTGCCAGCAGCCCGACTTTTTGGGACTTCGACTCCTACGAGCAGTACTTC.

This clone was seen a single time. The rearrangement joins TRBV4-1 to TRBJ1-2; the match to TRBD1 covers 9 bases. This CDR3 comprises 15 residues. V lost 6 bases to trimming and J lost 3 bases; unmatched junction nucleotides: 8. Germline V CDR1 and CDR2: MGHRA, YSYEKL. CDR3 nucleotide sequence: TGCGCCAGCAGGGACAGGGGAGGTTTGGACTATGGCTACACCTTC. Its protein is CASRDRGGLDYGYTF.

This clone was recorded once. V usage is TRBV4-3 and J usage is TRBJ2-1; no definite D call. CDR3 length equals 14 residues. Germline V gives CDR1 LGHNA, CDR2 YSLEER. The ends were cut back, 1 base at V and 6 bases at J, with 10 bases in the middle. As DNA, the CDR3 is TGCGCCAGCAGCCAAGTCCCAGGTACCAATGAGCAGTTCTTC. Translating gives CASSQVPGTNEQFF.

The chain employs TRBV30 and TRBJ2-7, with D maybe TRBD2 (5 bases). Per germline, CDR1 GTSNPN and CDR2 SVGIG (reference sequence). The ends were cut back, 2 bases at V and 5 bases at J, with 16 bases in the middle. The CDR3 length is 14 residues. The CDR3 bases are TGTGCCTGGAGTCTCCCCCCGGGGTTTAACGAGCAGTACTTC. The encoded protein is CAWSLPPGFNEQYF.

V usage is TRBV2 and J usage is TRBJ1-2; unclear D gene. CDR1 is SNHLY, CDR2 FYNNEI, per germline. V shed 6 bases and J shed 2 bases, with 13 bases lying between them. This CDR3 is 14 amino acids long. This chain's CDR3 is CASRLQESNYGYTF. The CDR3 nucleotides read TGTGCCAGCAGATTACAAGAATCGAACTATGGCTACACCTTC. The full variable domain, with the rest looked up from reference TRBV2 and TRBJ1-2, is EPEVTQTPSHQVTQMGQEVILRCVPISNHLYFYWYRQILGQKVEFLVSFYNNEISEKSEIFDDQFSVERPDGSNFTLKIRSTKLEDSAMYFCASRLQESNYGYTFGSGTRLTVV.

V gene TRBV7-9 combines with J gene TRBJ2-5, with D maybe TRBD1 (6 bases). The germline V gene encodes CDR1 SEHNR and CDR2 FQNEAQ (reference sequence). V lost 1 base and J lost 6, with 21 bases in between. This CDR3 is 17 amino acids long. CDR3 in amino acids: CASSLGLTQQGRKTQYF. The CDR3 DNA reads TGTGCCAGCAGCTTAGGTCTGACACAACAGGGTCGGAAGACCCAGTACTTC.